This entry lists 24 T cell receptor beta chains sequenced from one sample in a study of shared clonotypes between healthy human individuals. Clones were sequenced by immunoSEQ multiplex PCR, and TCRdb holds only the in-frame ones, with some missing. The sample has about 550,000 clones; nearly 97% are singletons. Positive CCR7 selection of CD45RO-negative cells yielded the naive CD8 cells, and terminally differentiated effector memory CD45RA+ cells were excluded. The sequencing input was naive CD8+ T cells sorted from blood. Every receptor here comes from a woman in her twenties or thirties in good health.

This chain joins TRBV2 and TRBJ1-6, with D unclear. Germline V CDR1 and CDR2: SNHLY, FYNNEI. V was clipped by 0 bases and J by 10 bases, with 13 bases between them. The CDR3 runs to 15 residues. For the CDR3, the DNA is TGTGCCAGCAGTGAAGCTGCCGGGGTAGGGTCACCCCTCCACTTT. Protein product: CASSEAAGVGSPLHF. Supplemented by reference TRBV2 and TRBJ1-6, the full variable domain reads EPEVTQTPSHQVTQMGQEVILRCVPISNHLYFYWYRQILGQKVEFLVSFYNNEISEKSEIFDDQFSVERPDGSNFTLKIRSTKLEDSAMYFCASSEAAGVGSPLHFGNGTRLTVT.

The J gene is TRBJ1-1, the V gene TRBV2; no reliable D call. CDR3 length equals 15 residues. Germline lookup yields CDR1 SNHLY and CDR2 FYNNEI. Between the trimmed V and J ends, which lost 8 bases and 0 bases, there was a span of 16 bases. For the CDR3, the DNA is TGTGCCAGCCTAGGACGGAACATCATGAACACTGAAGCTTTCTTT. Translating it yields CASLGRNIMNTEAFF.

The rearrangement links TRBV5-4 to TRBJ2-5, with D tentatively TRBD2 (5 bases). TRBJ2-7 matches the DNA end more closely, so the J call is doubtful. Per germline, CDR1 SGHNT and CDR2 YYREEE (reference sequence). The CDR3 is 14 amino acids. In nucleotides, the CDR3 is TGTGCCAGCTCGGACTCGTTGCGCTCCTACGAGCAGTACTTC. Translating gives CASSDSLRSYEQYF.

The CDR3 region is CASSSMEEINNEQFF. CDR3 DNA: TGTGCCAGCAGCTCCATGGAGGAGATCAACAATGAGCAGTTCTTC. The rearrangement uses TRBV11-2 and TRBJ2-1; the D gene is possibly TRBD2 (5 bases). The germline V gene encodes CDR1 SGHAT and CDR2 FQNNGV. The CDR3 has 15 amino acids. V was clipped by 4 bases and J by 5 bases, with 15 bases between them.

This chain links TRBV7-6 with TRBJ2-3; D possibly corresponds to TRBD2 (6 bases). Trimming stripped 5 bases from V and 0 bases from J, with 21 bases between. The V gene's germline CDR1 is SGHVS and CDR2 FNYEAQ. The CDR3 totals 18 residues. CDR3 loop: CASSPRGGLRASTDTQYF. In DNA, the CDR3 is TGTGCCAGCAGCCCACGGGGCGGACTAAGAGCTAGCACAGATACGCAGTATTTT. The entire variable domain, with the rest obtained from reference TRBV7-6 and TRBJ2-3, is as follows: GAGVSQSPRYKVTKRGQDVALRCDPISGHVSLYWYRQALGQGPEFLTYFNYEAQQDKSGLPNDRFSAERPEGSISTLTIQRTEQRDSAMYRCASSPRGGLRASTDTQYFGPGTRLTVL.

This chain uses TRBV7-8 with TRBJ2-5; perhaps TRBD1 as D (5 bases). Per germline, CDR1 SGHVS and CDR2 FQNEAQ. The CDR3 is 15 amino acids. The V end was cut by 5 bases, the J end by 2 bases, with 15 bases between. CDR3 sequence: CASSLWAGKQETQYF. Written as DNA, the CDR3 is TGTGCCAGCAGCCTGTGGGCAGGGAAACAAGAGACCCAGTACTTC. The whole variable domain, filled in from reference TRBV7-8 and TRBJ2-5, reads GAGVSQSPRYKVAKRGQDVALRCDPISGHVSLFWYQQALGQGPEFLTYFQNEAQLDKSGLPSDRFFAERPEGSVSTLKIQRTQQEDSAVYLCASSLWAGKQETQYFGPGTRLLVL.

This rearrangement joins TRBV4-1 to TRBJ1-6; 7 positions match TRBD1. The CDR3 length is 16 residues. Germline values: CDR1 MGHRA, CDR2 YSYEKL. Trimming cost V 4 bases and J 7 bases; bases outside gene matches: 10. This CDR3 is CASSRSVRDSNSPLHF. CDR3 in DNA: TGCGCCAGCAGCCGAAGTGTCCGGGACAGCAATTCACCCCTCCACTTT.

The rearrangement joins TRBV9 to TRBJ1-4, with no clear D. Trimming removed 3 bases from V and 7 bases from J, with 13 bases in between. This CDR3 has 14 amino acids. From germline, CDR1 is SGDLS and CDR2 YYNGEE. The CDR3 spells CASSAGPEGEKLFF. The DNA for the CDR3 is TGTGCCAGCAGCGCTGGGCCCGAGGGTGAAAAACTGTTTTTT. The full variable domain, in which reference TRBV9 and TRBJ1-4 provide the parts outside the CDR3, is DSGVTQTPKHLITATGQRVTLRCSPRSGDLSVYWYQQSLDQGLQFLIQYYNGEERAKGNILERFSAQQFPDLHSELNLSSLELGDSALYFCASSAGPEGEKLFFGSGTQLSVL.

The CDR3 reads CASSSREIGLNEQFF. CDR3 bases: TGCGCCAGCAGCTCCCGGGAGATAGGACTCAATGAGCAGTTCTTC. This chain joins TRBV4-1 and TRBJ2-1; D is possibly TRBD2 (6 bases). With 5 bases removed from V and 6 bases from J, the gap between germline ends came to 17 bases. The CDR3 extends over 15 amino acids. From germline, CDR1 is MGHRA and CDR2 YSYEKL.

The genes are TRBV30 and TRBJ2-7; no firm D call. CDR1 and CDR2 (germline): GTSNPN, SVGIG (reference sequence). CDR3 length equals 13 residues. Trimming took 0 bases from V and 0 from J, leaving 6 bases between them. Written as DNA, the CDR3 is TGTGCCTGGAGTGTACGGAACTCCTACGAGCAGTACTTC. This gives the protein CAWSVRNSYEQYF.

The chain employs TRBV2 and TRBJ2-2; 7 nucleotides agree with TRBD2. Trimming removed 7 bases from V and 0 bases from J; junction bases left unmatched: 11. Germline CDR1 and CDR2: SNHLY and FYNNEI. The CDR3 is 17 amino acids. The CDR3 here is CASIGRGRASNTGELFF. CDR3 nucleotides: TGTGCCAGCATAGGTCGGGGGAGGGCTTCGAACACCGGGGAGCTGTTTTTT.

The J gene is TRBJ1-1, the V gene TRBV7-3, with D perhaps matching TRBD1 (5 bases). The germline V gene encodes CDR1 SGHTA and CDR2 FQGTGA. The CDR3 consists of 13 residues. V gave up 5 bases and J gave up 6 bases, with 13 bases separating them. The CDR3 is CASSPLGRAEAFF. CDR3 nucleotides: TGTGCCAGCAGCCCATTGGGCAGGGCTGAAGCTTTCTTT.

In the case of this clone: The same CDR3 can be traced to other DNA sequences in this sample. The chain employs TRBV27 and TRBJ2-1; possible D gene TRBD2, 5 bases. This CDR3 has 15 residues. V gave up 2 bases and J gave up 0 bases, with 8 bases separating them. Germline loops: CDR1 MNHEY, CDR2 SMNVEV (reference sequence). CDR3 DNA: TGTGCCAGCAGTTTAAGCGGCAACTCCTACAATGAGCAGTTCTTC. Its translation: CASSLSGNSYNEQFF.

Concerning this clone: Within the sample, other DNA sequences also encode this same CDR3. The chain carries TRBV6-1 and TRBJ1-5; unclear D gene. The CDR3 has 14 residues. Trimming took off 2 bases at V and 4 bases at J, with 9 bases between the two ends. CDR1 MNHNS and CDR2 SASEGT come from the germline V gene. This CDR3 reads CASSEWGGNQPQHF. The CDR3 nucleotides read TGTGCCAGCAGTGAATGGGGAGGGAATCAGCCCCAGCATTTT.

The chain is built from TRBV5-5 and TRBJ1-2; 7 bases map to TRBD1. CDR3 length: 14 residues. The germline CDR1 and CDR2 sequences are SGHKS and YYEKEE (reference sequence). Trimming took 3 bases from V and 4 from J; bases not matched to a gene: 6. The CDR3 nucleotides read TGTGCCAGCAGCTCCCGGGACAGCCTCTATGGCTACACCTTC. Amino acid sequence: CASSSRDSLYGYTF.

CDR3 coding DNA: TGTGCCAGCAGCCCCGGAGGACAGCTCTACGAGCAGTACTTC. Protein sequence: CASSPGGQLYEQYF. The V and J genes are TRBV13 and TRBJ2-7, with D possibly matching TRBD1 (6 bases). The CDR3 spans 14 residues. Germline V lookup: CDR1 PRHDT, CDR2 FYEKMQ (reference sequence). V gave up 5 bases and J gave up 3 bases, with 14 bases separating them.

This clone was counted a single time. V usage is TRBV5-6 and J usage is TRBJ2-1; D might be TRBD1 or TRBD2, each matching 5 bases. The CDR3 has 13 residues. Germline assignment: CDR1 SGHDT and CDR2 YYEEEE. Trimming shortened V by 3 bases and J by 5 bases, and 9 bases separated the two germline ends. In DNA, the CDR3 is TGTGCCAGCAGCTGGGGACCCAACAATGAGCAGTTCTTC. As protein: CASSWGPNNEQFF.

The chain joins TRBV28 to TRBJ2-2; a weak D match, TRBD1 (5 bases). The CDR3 is 14 amino acids. Germline assignment: CDR1 MDHEN and CDR2 SYDVKM. V lost 4 bases and J 4 bases, leaving 10 bases between the germline ends. The CDR3 spells CASSSRQRTGELFF. The CDR3 nucleotides read TGTGCCAGCAGTTCGAGACAGCGCACCGGGGAGCTGTTTTTT.

V usage is TRBV27 and J usage is TRBJ2-1; D gene ambiguous. Germline V gives CDR1 MNHEY, CDR2 SMNVEV (reference sequence). Trimming pared 6 bases from V and 8 bases from J, leaving 11 bases between. The CDR3 consists of 12 residues. The CDR3 nucleotides read TGTGCCAGCAGGGGTAGCCTGGATGAGCAGTTCTTC. Translating it yields CASRGSLDEQFF.

The rearrangement joins TRBV30 to TRBJ1-1, with D unresolved. V was clipped by 2 bases and J by 11 bases, with 12 bases between them. Germline CDR1 GTSNPN, CDR2 SVGIG (reference sequence). The CDR3 consists of 11 residues. This CDR3 reads CAWSPITVAFF. CDR3 coding DNA: TGTGCCTGGAGTCCGATCACGGTGGCTTTCTTT.

The chain joins TRBV4-1 to TRBJ2-7; 11 nucleotides line up with TRBD2. Germline V gives CDR1 MGHRA, CDR2 YSYEKL. V trimming: 6 bases; J trimming: 3 bases; junction bases outside the gene matches: 10. This CDR3 contains 16 residues. DNA of the CDR3: TGCGCCAGCAGGCAAATAGCGGGAGGGCCGGACTACGAGCAGTACTTC. Residues: CASRQIAGGPDYEQYF.

The chain recombines TRBV5-5 with TRBJ2-7; 8 bases fit TRBD2. Germline assignment: CDR1 SGHKS and CDR2 YYEKEE (reference sequence). CDR3 length: 15 amino acids. After removal of 7 bases from V and 4 bases from J, the junction contained 13 bases not matched to a gene. The DNA for the CDR3 is TGTGCCAGCTCCGGGAGAGCGGGAGTGGGGTACGAGCAGTACTTC. This codes for CASSGRAGVGYEQYF.

The V and J genes are TRBV15 and TRBJ2-5, with D possibly TRBD1 on 6 matching bases. With the DNA end fitting TRBJ2-7 better, the J assignment may be wrong. This CDR3 has 14 residues. Germline CDR1 LNHNV, CDR2 YYDKDF (reference sequence). The CDR3 loop is CATCQGTGAYEQYF. The CDR3 DNA is TGTGCCACCTGCCAGGGGACGGGTGCCTACGAGCAGTACTTC.

The V call is TRBV7-9, the J call TRBJ2-1; D might be TRBD1 (5 bases). This CDR3 is built from 13 residues. Deletions cut 5 bases from V and 8 bases from J, with 13 bases between. Per germline, CDR1 SEHNR and CDR2 FQNEAQ (reference sequence). CDR3 sequence: CASSPQGGDEQFF. CDR3 bases: TGTGCCAGCAGCCCCCAGGGTGGTGATGAGCAGTTCTTC.